This T cell receptor (beta chain) is from a study of CD8+ T cells in alopecia areata. Study observations and caveats: Especially in alopecia totalis/universalis, lesional scalp showed greater clonality than normal scalp did. Scalp sequencing captures resident alphabeta T cells of normal skin too. Whereas mice showed it more clearly, TCR sharing across patients was murkier, possibly because of HLA.

This clone was picked up a small number of times. Its antigen remains unidentified. PBMCs served as the source from which CD4+ and CD8+ T cells were sorted. The germline gives CDR1 MDHEN, CDR2 SYDVKM. The V segment lost 3 bases and the J segment 1 base; nucleotides outside the gene matches: 4. The CDR3 has 15 residues. Extraction and reverse transcription of RNA yielded cDNA as the sequencing template. Assay: immunoSEQ multiplex PCR; the TCRdb copy retains only in-frame clones and omits some. Found here are around 97,000 clones, about 60% of them singletons; the top ten hold 8.5% to 10%. The source is a human donor in good health. This chain joins TRBV28 and TRBJ1-1, with 8 bases fitting TRBD1. Sequenced material: CD4+ T cells sorted from blood. CDR3 sequence: CASSLSGTGNTEAFF. The CDR3 nucleotides are TGTGCCAGCAGTTTGTCCGGGACAGGGAACACTGAAGCTTTCTTT.